This entry describes one TCR beta chain. The sample comes from a study of blood T cell repertoires in COVID-19. Whole-study context: Samples came from the United States, Italy and Spain, spanning acute and convalescent COVID-19. In each case, the material was cDNA or gDNA derived from T cells, B-cell-depleted T cells, or PBMCs.

Source study methods: Estimation of nucleated cell counts was performed using reference gene primer amplification. Profiled with immunoSEQ multiplex PCR; TCRdb holds only in-frame clones, not every one. The DNA was the basis for D and trimming; V, J and clone size are from that table. Of roughly 200,000 clones in the sample, 65% to 90% are singletons; the top ten hold 5.9%. The J segment lost 2 bases and the V segment lost 1 base, leaving 5 bases of the junction unmatched. The CDR3 totals 16 residues. The germline gives CDR1 PRHDT, CDR2 FYEKMQ (reference sequence). Sequencing was performed on peripheral blood. This chain links TRBV13 with TRBJ1-3, with 7 bases fitting TRBD1. The receptor was isolated from an elderly man with acute or convalescent COVID-19. The CDR3 nucleotides are TGTGCCAGCAGCTTAGCCCCCGGGACAGCTGGAAACACCATATATTTT. Protein product: CASSLAPGTAGNTIYF.